This TCR beta chain was found in a study of regulatory T cells in long-lasting Graves disease. Study results and caveats: TCR diversity was lower in persistent Graves' patients (versus newly diagnosed ones). Persistent patients had more shared public clonotypes (2,741) than new patients (about 920).

Libraries of TCR beta came from iRepertoire HTBI primers plus Arm-PCR of CDR3 regions. Via MiXCR, TCRdb re-called the multiplex PCR reads, giving one row per CDR3 protein. Among some 240,000 distinct CDR3 sequences, roughly 19% were seen once, and the ten largest hold 10% to 15%. This clonotype has at least ten counts. What it binds is not known. Noted time point: newly diagnosed GD, antithyroid drugs for less than 3 months. With RNA extracted from PBMCs as input, the TCR library was made. These data also formed part of another study, on T cells in Graves' hyperthyroidism and ophthalmopathy. That paper adds: The model made its ophthalmopathy prediction, and onset followed a median about 6 months later.

Sample: peripheral blood mononuclear cells (PBMCs), taken at new diagnosis, from a patient treated with antithyroid drugs. This TCR derives from a woman aged 25 to 45 with Graves disease.

CDR3 bases: TGTGCCAGCAGTGTAAATGGTTTGGGTGTCGGGGAGCTGTTTTTT. This sequence encodes CASSVNGLGVGELFF. This chain links TRBV6-2 or TRBV6-3 with TRBJ2-2; no clear D gene. CDR3 size: 15 residues. The V gene's germline CDR1 is MNHEY and CDR2 SVGEGT. Trimming removed 5 bases at V and 7 bases at J, with 17 bases between.